This entry is about one T cell receptor beta chain. CDR1 is SNHLY and CDR2 is FYNNEI in the germline V gene. The CDR3 is made up of 14 amino acids. Germline trimming cut 6 bases from V and 10 bases from J; bases unmatched to any gene: 14. Using immunoSEQ multiplex PCR, the repertoire was profiled, and TCRdb retains in-frame clones only, with some absent. The table lists tens of thousands of clones, 88% of them singletons. This entry is derived from a study of technical replicates of blood from several donors. Sequenced material: PBMCs. The TCR was taken from a human donor in good health. Some clones in this sample may be carry-over from other donors' samples. The chain has TRBV2 and TRBJ2-5; 7 bases match TRBD2. The CDR3 reads CASRGGLLALGQYF. Written as DNA, the CDR3 is TGTGCCAGCAGGGGGGGACTACTTGCACTTGGCCAGTACTTC.